This TCR beta chain is drawn from a study of cytomegalovirus exposure and HLA in healthy donors (dated by TCRdb to the late 2010s). Describing the broader study: In an earlier analysis of approximately 640 of the donors, 276 Gb of sequence data and about 110 million unique TCR beta sequences from roughly 200 million T cells were reported. Class I and class II HLA loci were covered by the typing at four-digit resolution. High-throughput TCR immunosequencing, statistical association of individual TCRs with disease status, and machine learning were combined to predict cytomegalovirus infection status. Rather than drawing on any new phenotypic data, the later analysis identified candidate immune exposures from TCR beta sequences and the way those sequences occurred across donors. In addition to the first cohort of 650 to 750 subjects, a separate validation cohort of over 90 different subjects was used. Every repertoire in the discovery cohort had been generated on one and the same sequencing platform. In a later genetic analysis, genome-wide SNP genotypes for about 55% of the roughly 700 donors were used, and that subset was treated as a discovery cohort. Alongside the repertoire data, information on donor age, sex, ethnicity and CMV serostatus was compiled. An early release covering approximately 600 HLA-typed donors comprised around 300 gigabases of sequencing data and tens of millions of unique TCR sequences. The number of donors typed differed by locus, with about 629-630 for A, B, C, DRB1 and DQB1, roughly 520 for DQA1, approximately 570 for DPA1, and 472 for DPB1. Four to six DR-DQ haplotypes were handled as single units for association and clustering because linkage in the cohort was strong. Of the roughly 400 genotyped donors, approximately 83% fell in the genetic ancestry cluster associated with self-reported Caucasian donors. The study profiled the T cell repertoires of under 700 subjects by immunosequencing and related them to cytomegalovirus serostatus. Among 398 genotyped donors of the cohort, an average of about 240,000 unique TCR beta nucleotide sequences were sequenced per donor, around 20% of them non-productive. An earlier analysis of some 600 of the donors applied high-throughput TCR beta sequencing to assess whether each TCR beta V gene segment acted as functional or pseudogenic. In a later analysis, previously published TCR beta repertoires from 550 to 750 donors were re-analyzed and high-resolution HLA genotyping was added so that TCR occurrence patterns could be studied. The study was designed to test whether signatures of past pathogen exposure could be identified by cataloging public T cell receptors.

Points the paper makes about the study in general: According to a later analysis, TCR association rates differed among HLA loci, with DRB1 alleles showing the most associated TCRs and HLA-C alleles showing the fewest. Compared with equally common non-associated chains, HLA-associated TCR beta chains in a later analysis were more clonally expanded and had lower generation probabilities. Fewer than 20 rarely observed V segments, including chromosome 9 orphons, were excluded from the earlier analysis of approximately 600 of the donors because counts were too low. The authors suggested that the approach could potentially be extended to other disease states and immunological phenotypes. A further reported finding was that TCR beta sequences accurately predicted the HLA-A and HLA-B alleles for most subjects in the first cohort. Some IMGT-functional V segments, including TRBV6-2 and TRBV6-3, could not be told apart with the 87-base-pair reads, so those segments were excluded. A later genetic analysis associated a missense DCLRE1C variant with V-gene and J-gene trimming of TCR beta chains, and an independent cohort replicated the association. Assigning TCR associations to individual alleles was difficult when HLA alleles, especially DR and DQ, strongly co-occurred. The cohort was sequenced for TCR beta chains only, and without alpha or paired-chain data the features that could be detected were limited. At a false discovery rate of 0.05, a later analysis linked about 17,000 TCR beta sequences to specific HLA alleles. In the study, roughly 160 TCR beta chains were listed as associated with cytomegalovirus. Presence/absence analyses assumed roughly uniform sequencing depth across donors, an assumption that may not hold. The classifier was reported to diagnose cytomegalovirus status with high specificity and sensitivity in both the original and validation cohorts. A cluster of highly shared sequence variants was judged likely to be a technical artifact of the sequencing pipeline. A few of the identified cytomegalovirus-associated TCR beta chains were confirmed in vitro to be specific for cytomegalovirus antigens. Several of the top co-occurrence clusters appeared to be linked to parvovirus B19, influenza, CMV and Epstein-Barr virus, according to a later analysis. In a later analysis, most CMV-associated TCR beta chains were found to appear HLA-restricted, with HLA associations seemingly driven largely by CMV exposure. An earlier analysis of approximately 530 of the donors showed that most TCR beta V segments appeared in productive rearrangements either about 87% or about 30% of the time, which broadly matched IMGT annotations. HLA typing was unavailable for some donors at each locus, so association tests used only the typed subset. Linkage disequilibrium might explain the correlated functional status among segregating V segments, but an unknown experimental factor could not be ruled out. Immune exposure information for the cohort was limited to CMV serostatus. Across donors, most TCR sequences were observed very rarely, whereas some public TCRs were present in many individuals. Compared with the 666-donor mean, donors in an Asian-associated ancestry cluster had fewer N-insertions in productive TCRs, according to a later genetic analysis.

Concerning this clone itself: The antigen this receptor binds is unknown. No clone much larger than this one lies a single base away; base qualities are absent.

The trim is 1 base for V and 3 bases for J, with a gap of 7 bases between the germline ends. Including the terminal cysteine and phenylalanine, the CDR3 comprises 12 residues. Just the 36-base CDR3 DNA is kept, in frame starting at base 1. Reading the germline V gene gives CDR1 SQVTM and CDR2 ANQGSEA. The library was prepared using the immunoSEQ multiplex PCR assay. A mixture of 60 forward primers for TCR Vbeta segments and 13 reverse primers for TCR Jbeta segments was used in the multiplex PCR. The CDR3 region of rearranged TCR beta genes was amplified from genomic DNA with a multiplex PCR assay. The Illumina HiSeq System was used to sequence the amplified TCR beta libraries as 87-base-pair reads. The paper's processing steps were these. A later analysis counted 75 million to 100 million unique TCR beta chains across the 690 or so repertoires, and some 12 million of these chains were shared by at least two donors. A nearest-neighbor algorithm error-corrected the raw reads and collapsed the reads into unique sequences, merging closely related sequences to remove PCR and sequencing errors. Alignment of CDR3 sequences to IMGT reference sequences was used to assign V, D and J gene segments. For a sequence to be retained, a match of at least six nucleotides to both a V gene segment and a J gene segment was required. A rearrangement counted as productive if the CDR3 had no stop codons and remained in frame with V and J, and every other rearrangement counted as non-productive. CDR3 was defined according to IMGT convention as the region running from the second conserved V-encoded cysteine to the conserved J-encoded phenylalanine. Sequences without an unambiguous match to a single V gene segment were excluded from the earlier analysis of several hundred of the donors. An earlier analysis of 587 of the donors classified V segments as functional when productive rearrangements were above 56.7% and as segregating when the standard deviation between donors was above 5%. A statistical classification framework was built to diagnose cytomegalovirus status from the catalog of TCR beta chain sequences. In a later analysis, TCR nucleotide sequences were compared against IMGT/GENE-DB human TR gene sequences so that V and J genes could be assigned. The TCRdist pipeline was used in a later analysis to assign CDR3 sequences and most-parsimonious VDJ recombination scenarios. In a later analysis, each TCR beta chain was defined by its CDR3 amino acid sequence together with its V-gene family, and reads without a unique V-gene family were excluded. A later analysis removed several hundred highly shared, low-generation-probability nucleotide sequences to deal with suspected cross-contamination and a sequencing artifact. A later analysis calculated a clonal expansion index for each public chain from normalized within-repertoire ranks of inferred template counts. In a later analysis, generation probabilities were computed with a VDJ recombination model fitted to out-of-frame rearrangements, and the resulting probabilities were checked against IGoR. In a later analysis, TCR-TCR, TCR-HLA and TCR-CMV co-occurrence was scored with hypergeometric tests, and a repertoire-size bias correction was applied to TCR pairs. False discovery rates were estimated in a later analysis by permuting HLA or CMV assignments 20 times. In a later analysis, co-occurring TCRs were grouped with DBSCAN, and TCRdist sequence similarity was added when clustering was performed within HLA-allele-positive subsets. Repertoires with fewer than 30,000 or more than 120,000 public chains, plus five repertoires with anomalous nucleotide sharing, were excluded from co-occurrence clustering. Entries here come from immuneACCESS through TCRdb and include only in-frame sequences with V and J called. Some clones fail to appear in such tables; in the studies checked, an unresolved V gene covers under half of the shortfall, and the cause of the remainder is unknown. Clonal size and the V and J genes are those of that table, whereas D and trimming came from the DNA. This sample holds under 200,000 clones; roughly 75% were observed only once. Around 5.7% of the sample is held by the ten biggest clonotypes.

The cohort comprised fewer than 750 healthy bone marrow donors. At the time of sampling, every cohort member was nominally healthy, though immune exposures that went unrecorded were likely present. The donor was CMV seronegative and was included in the group of several hundred seronegative cohort members. Each donor provided a peripheral blood sample, and peripheral blood mononuclear cells were used for TCR beta sequencing. Genomic DNA extraction from the blood cell samples was performed with the Qiagen DNeasy Blood Extraction Kit. The rearranged chain carries TRBV29-1 and TRBJ2-7; the D region possibly corresponds to TRBD2 (5 bases align). The source of this sequence is a man aged 40-49 years in good health and CMV-seronegative. The specimen sequenced was PBMCs. At the DNA level, the sequence is TGCAGCGTTGAAGGAGAGGGCTACGAGCAGTACTTC. Its amino acids are CSVEGEGYEQYF.